This is a list of T cell receptor beta chains from one sample in a study of T cells expressing NK-cell markers. TCRdb reprocessed the 5' RACE reads and stores each CDR3 protein as one record, lacking DNA. The sample totals about 460,000 distinct CDR3 sequences. The sample comprised blood T cells: a sorted CD56 or NKG2C T cell subset, CD4+ or CD8+ T cells, or bulk PBMC T cells (not recorded which). The source is a woman in her fifties or sixties in good health. The CDR3 runs from the conserved cysteine through the conserved F or W.

v_call: TRBV4-1; j_call: TRBJ2-7; cdr3_aa: CASSQTERGRSYEQYF
v_call: TRBV12-3/TRBV12-4; j_call: TRBJ1-5; cdr3_aa: CASSTTGGRGNQPQHF
v_call: TRBV29-1; j_call: TRBJ1-2; cdr3_aa: CSARTGGHGYTF
v_call: TRBV7-7; j_call: TRBJ2-5; cdr3_aa: CASSLVPEETQYF
v_call: TRBV3-1; j_call: TRBJ2-3; cdr3_aa: CASSQRTDPTDTQYF
v_call: TRBV21-1; j_call: TRBJ2-3; cdr3_aa: CASSTNFGGPGTDTQYF
v_call: TRBV7-2; j_call: TRBJ1-5; cdr3_aa: CASSLGQYSNQPQHF
v_call: TRBV28; j_call: TRBJ2-7; cdr3_aa: CASSPRWTTEQYF
v_call: TRBV20-1; j_call: TRBJ2-1; cdr3_aa: CSARRFLSSYNEQFF
v_call: TRBV3-1; j_call: TRBJ2-1; cdr3_aa: CASTYQGYEQFF
v_call: TRBV6-5; j_call: TRBJ2-7; cdr3_aa: CATQRDLYNYEQYF
v_call: TRBV5-1; j_call: TRBJ2-1; cdr3_aa: CASSLDPWTGQFF
v_call: TRBV2; j_call: TRBJ2-3; cdr3_aa: CASSRLAVSTDTQYF
v_call: TRBV12-3/TRBV12-4; j_call: TRBJ2-3; cdr3_aa: CASLQGHTQYF
v_call: TRBV20-1; j_call: TRBJ2-1; cdr3_aa: CSARTPFRGGKPNEQFF
v_call: TRBV12-3/TRBV12-4; j_call: TRBJ1-3; cdr3_aa: CASRDGGGRAGNTIYF
v_call: TRBV10-3; j_call: TRBJ2-3; cdr3_aa: CAISEPRDSNAYF
v_call: TRBV7-9; j_call: TRBJ2-1; cdr3_aa: CASRGDRGVNNEQFF
v_call: TRBV19; j_call: TRBJ1-2; cdr3_aa: CASSSTGTGANYGYTF
v_call: TRBV10-3; j_call: TRBJ2-5; cdr3_aa: CAMFRSPGLKRTSGKETQYF
v_call: TRBV5-5; j_call: TRBJ2-5; cdr3_aa: CASSLVPRALKETQYF
v_call: TRBV29-1; j_call: TRBJ2-2; cdr3_aa: CSVSRDRAGGELFF
v_call: TRBV18; j_call: TRBJ1-1; cdr3_aa: CACQGRYTEAFF
v_call: TRBV15; j_call: TRBJ1-2; cdr3_aa: CATSSVDRVYGYTF
v_call: TRBV9; j_call: TRBJ1-1; cdr3_aa: CASSVVGGSGRPTEAFF
v_call: TRBV6-5; j_call: TRBJ1-1; cdr3_aa: CASSGPGTEAFF
v_call: TRBV9; j_call: TRBJ1-1; cdr3_aa: CASCVEGRGLLNTEAFF
v_call: TRBV4-2; j_call: TRBJ2-4; cdr3_aa: CASSQEEGWDVAKNIQYF
v_call: TRBV10-3; j_call: TRBJ2-1; cdr3_aa: CATGRAKELNEQFF
v_call: TRBV3-1; j_call: TRBJ2-5; cdr3_aa: CASSQNPTGKETQYF
v_call: TRBV9; j_call: TRBJ2-1; cdr3_aa: CASSVGIAGGNEQFF
v_call: TRBV29-1; j_call: TRBJ2-7; cdr3_aa: CSVKGQGGEQYF
v_call: TRBV30; j_call: TRBJ2-3; cdr3_aa: CAWFGTTGDTQYF
v_call: TRBV3-1; j_call: TRBJ2-2; cdr3_aa: CASSQEGSFFGGLFF
v_call: TRBV5-5; j_call: TRBJ1-2; cdr3_aa: CASSLARGDLDGYTF
v_call: TRBV19; j_call: TRBJ2-4; cdr3_aa: CASSRRTSGRVAKNIQYF
v_call: TRBV6-5; j_call: TRBJ1-2; cdr3_aa: CASTPRSGYGYTF
v_call: TRBV27; j_call: TRBJ2-7; cdr3_aa: CASSFGAGAGEQYF
v_call: TRBV7-3; j_call: TRBJ2-2; cdr3_aa: CASSISNTGELFF
v_call: TRBV15; j_call: TRBJ2-1; cdr3_aa: CATSSHGNGSLYEQFF
v_call: TRBV11-3; j_call: TRBJ2-1; cdr3_aa: CASSRREINEQFF
v_call: TRBV27; j_call: TRBJ1-1; cdr3_aa: CASRVGEWTEAFF